The 13 T cell receptor beta chains below were found in one sample sequenced in a study of low-dose radiotherapy and immunotherapy resistance in tumors. Both TCRalpha and TCRbeta chains were reverse transcribed with V-gene-specific primers. Amplification, which lasted roughly 20 PCR cycles, used a constant-region primer and V-primer adapter to amplify TCRs. MiXCR, applied by TCRdb to the reads, yields one record per CDR3 protein. Of approximately 100,000 distinct CDR3 sequences in the sample, about a fifth were seen once. Time point noted: after trial treatment. This sample's treatment: LDRT plus nivolumab, ipilimumab, low-dose cyclophosphamide and aspirin (RACIN trial). The sequencing used PBMCs, collected after low-dose radiotherapy plus immunotherapy. Receptors were obtained from a male donor with prostate cancer.

The V gene is TRBV7-6, the J gene TRBJ2-7, with TRBD1 identical over 10 bases. CDR1 is SGHVS, CDR2 FNYEAQ, per germline. The CDR3 is 15 residues long. V shed 5 bases and J 5 bases; nucleotides not matched to a gene: 9. CDR3 loop: CASSAGTGVYDEQYF. DNA for the CDR3: TGTGCCAGCAGCGCCGGGACAGGGGTTTACGACGAGCAGTACTTC.

The sample holds a few counts of this clonotype. The chain carries TRBV11-2 and TRBJ1-2; 7 bases fit TRBD1. J was trimmed by 9 bases and V by 4 bases; bases with no gene match: 8. The CDR3 covers 13 residues. Looked up from germline, CDR1 is SGHAT and CDR2 is FQNNGV. The CDR3 region is CASSSPDRSSYTF. The CDR3, as DNA: TGTGCCAGCAGCTCCCCGGACAGGAGTAGCTACACCTTC.

This clonotype was seen many times. V usage is TRBV4-1 and J usage is TRBJ2-7; D is ambiguous. The CDR3 consists of 13 residues. Germline lookup yields CDR1 MGHRA and CDR2 YSYEKL. V dropped 0 bases and J dropped 6 bases, with 9 bases sitting between them. The CDR3 loop reads CASSQDAQVEQYF. In nucleotides, the CDR3 is TGCGCCAGCAGCCAAGATGCCCAGGTCGAGCAGTACTTC.

The table lists this clonotype with many counts. V is TRBV25-1 and J is TRBJ1-5; no clear D. V gave up 2 bases and J gave up 11 bases, with 13 bases separating them. Per the germline V gene, CDR1 is MGHDK and CDR2 is SYGVNS. The CDR3 consists of 13 residues. The CDR3 loop reads CASSERGSGTQHF. The CDR3, as DNA: TGTGCCAGCAGTGAACGGGGTTCGGGGACCCAGCATTTT. The full variable domain, rest sourced from reference TRBV25-1 and TRBJ1-5, is EADIYQTPRYLVIGTGKKITLECSQTMGHDKMYWYQQDPGMELHLIHYSYGVNSTEKGDLSSESTVSRIRTEHFPLTLESARPSHTSQYLCASSERGSGTQHFGDGTRLSIL.

This clonotype was seen repeatedly, ten times or more. The chain recombines TRBV27 with TRBJ1-2, with D uncertain. With 10 bases removed from V and 4 bases from J, the gap between germline ends came to 19 bases. This CDR3 is built from 14 residues. CDR1 and CDR2 from the germline V gene are MNHEY and SMNVEV (reference sequence). The CDR3, as DNA: TGTGCCACCAAGGGTCGGTTCACCCTCTATGGCTACACCTTC. It encodes CATKGRFTLYGYTF.

The J gene is TRBJ2-5, the V gene TRBV20-1; D is undetermined. The V end lost 4 bases, the J end lost 5 bases, and 8 bases lay between the germline ends. In germline, CDR1 is DFQATT, CDR2 SNEGSKA (reference sequence). The CDR3 consists of 11 residues. The CDR3 region has the DNA TGCAGTGCTAAACAGAGGGAGACCCAGTACTTC. Translated, it gives CSAKQRETQYF.

This clonotype has a count of ten or more. The genes are TRBV3-1 and TRBJ2-1; TRBD1 matches at 7 bases. CDR1 is LGHDT, CDR2 YNNKEL, per germline (reference sequence). The CDR3 has 14 residues. With V trimmed by 4 bases and J by 7 bases, 7 bases remained unmatched. CDR3: CASSLPGQLNEQFF. In DNA, the CDR3 is TGTGCCAGCAGCCTACCGGGACAGCTAAATGAGCAGTTCTTC.

This clonotype was found many times. V gene TRBV6-8 combines with J gene TRBJ2-7; D is undetermined. CDR3 length equals 14 residues. With 7 bases removed from V and 3 bases from J, the gap between germline ends came to 16 bases. Looked up from germline, CDR1 is MNHGY and CDR2 is SAAAGT. The CDR3 is CASTLRVSFYEQYF. CDR3 in DNA: TGTGCCAGCACCCTCCGGGTTTCCTTCTACGAGCAGTACTTC.

The CDR3: CAISEPGRGAYEQYF. The CDR3 DNA sequence: TGTGCCATCAGTGAACCGGGACGGGGGGCCTACGAGCAGTACTTC. The V gene is TRBV10-3, the J gene TRBJ2-7; 7 bases map to TRBD2. The ends lost 3 bases at V and 2 bases at J; junction bases unmatched: 7. The CDR3 is 15 amino acids. Germline V lookup: CDR1 ENHRY, CDR2 SYGVKD.

This clonotype has at least ten counts. The rearrangement links TRBV20-1 to TRBJ2-1; a weak D match, TRBD2 (7 bases). The CDR3 length is 14 residues. CDR1 is DFQATT and CDR2 is SNEGSKA in the germline V gene (reference sequence). Trimming left V 6 bases short and J 9 bases short, with 21 bases between. This CDR3 is CSASRGPRRGEQFF. The DNA for the CDR3 is TGCAGTGCCTCGCGGGGGCCCAGAAGGGGTGAGCAGTTCTTC.

As for this clonotype: A much larger clone differs from this one at a single base, so this may be a read error. The chain has TRBV6-4 and TRBJ2-7, with TRBD2 matching 11 bases. V dropped 6 bases and J dropped 7; count of bases not matched to a gene: 11. The V gene's germline CDR1 is MRHNA and CDR2 SNTAGT. The length of the CDR3 is 15 residues. The CDR3 DNA is TGTGCCAGCAGAATTCTAGCGGGGGGATATAATGAGCAGTACTTC. It encodes CASRILAGGYNEQYF.

There are many counts of this clonotype. The chain joins TRBV4-1 to TRBJ2-2; the D gene could be TRBD1 or TRBD2 (6 bases each). This CDR3 is built from 15 residues. V was pared by 2 bases and J by 4 bases, with 11 bases between. The germline V gene has CDR1 MGHRA and CDR2 YSYEKL. DNA of the CDR3: TGCGCCAGCAGCCAAACTGGGGGGCGCACCGGGGAGCTGTTTTTT. This translates into CASSQTGGRTGELFF.

As for this clonotype: Since no conserved phenylalanine or tryptophan closes the CDR3, a read error is the likely cause. No DNA is shown, since the ends of the CDR3 on it are uncertain; the CDR3 is the one TCRdb lists. The gene calls are TRBV29-1 and TRBJ2-1; TRBD2 reflects the table's D call only, with no check against the DNA. The CDR3 is 11 amino acids long, termini counted. Germline CDR1 SQVTM, CDR2 ANQGSEA. The CDR3: CSVGAGLAGAL.